The source of this T cell receptor (beta chain) is a study of blood T cell repertoires in COVID-19. Study information: Samples taken during acute and convalescent COVID-19 were collected in the United States, Italy and Spain. The analysed material was cDNA or gDNA that came from T cells, B-cell-depleted T cells, or PBMCs.

All enrollees were about 18 to 89 years old and from fewer than 25 US areas. Which cohort a participant joined came from the clinical history participants gave. Libraries were prepared by immunoSEQ multiplex PCR; TCRdb keeps only in-frame clonotypes and omits some of them. The repertoire consists of around 140,000 clones, with about 87% occurring once and the leading ten covering roughly 12%. The CDR3 is 13 residues long. The V and J ends lost 1 base and 5 bases respectively, with 9 bases between them. The germline gives CDR1 LGHDT, CDR2 YNNKEL (reference sequence). This chain joins TRBV3-1 (or the pseudogene TRBV3-2) and TRBJ2-7; possibly TRBD2 for D (5 bases). Input material: PBMCs or T cells enriched from blood (not recorded which). The TCR was taken from a man aged 55 to 70 who had recovered from COVID-19. This chain's CDR3 is CASSQGLAHEQYF. The CDR3 DNA follows: TGTGCCAGCAGCCAAGGGCTAGCCCACGAGCAGTACTTC.